The source of this T cell receptor (beta chain) is a study of blood T cell repertoires in COVID-19. Study context: T cells, B-cell-depleted T cells, or PBMCs supplied cDNA or gDNA.

Germline V gene data show CDR1 as MGHDK and CDR2 as SYGVNS. CDR3 length: 13 residues. V lost 8 bases, J lost 3 bases, and 13 bases lay in between. Methods used by the authors: Estimated nucleated cell counts came from reference gene primer amplification. Clones were read by immunoSEQ multiplex PCR, and TCRdb kept only the in-frame ones, dropping some. V and J calls and clone size are those listed in that table; D and trimming were worked out from the DNA. The data show 130,000 or so clones, under 90% seen once. V is TRBV25-1 and J is TRBJ1-1, with D perhaps matching TRBD1 (5 bases). Sequencing was carried out using PBMCs or T cells enriched from blood (not recorded which). This TCR was recovered from a man between 35 and 55 years old with acute COVID-19. The CDR3 sequence: CASAPGGDTEAFF. CDR3 nucleotides: TGTGCCAGCGCTCCTGGGGGGGACACTGAAGCTTTCTTT.